This T cell receptor beta chain was sequenced for a study of blood T cell repertoires in COVID-19. This CDR3 is 16 amino acids long. The germline gives CDR1 KGHDR, CDR2 SFDVKD. The J segment lost 4 bases and the V segment lost 2 bases, leaving 5 bases of the junction unmatched. The method was immunoSEQ multiplex PCR; TCRdb's version includes in-frame clones alone and lacks a portion of them. The table lists about 100,000 clones, about nine tenths of them singletons. V usage is TRBV24-1 and J usage is TRBJ2-1, with 9 nucleotides matching TRBD2. The sequence derives from a man aged 45 to 65 with active COVID-19. The specimen sequenced was peripheral blood. In DNA form, the CDR3 reads TGTGCCACCAGTGATTATAGCGGGAGTAGTTACAATGAGCAGTTCTTC. It translates to CATSDYSGSSYNEQFF.